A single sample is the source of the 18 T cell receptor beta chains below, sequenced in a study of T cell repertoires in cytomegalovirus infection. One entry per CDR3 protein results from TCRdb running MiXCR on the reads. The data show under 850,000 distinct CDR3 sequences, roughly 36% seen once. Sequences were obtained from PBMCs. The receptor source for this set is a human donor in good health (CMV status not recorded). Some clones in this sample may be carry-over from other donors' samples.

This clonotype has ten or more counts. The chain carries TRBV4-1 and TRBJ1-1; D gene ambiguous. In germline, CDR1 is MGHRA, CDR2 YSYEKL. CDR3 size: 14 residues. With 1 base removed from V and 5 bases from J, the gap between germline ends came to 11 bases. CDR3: CASSQVTGRTEAFF. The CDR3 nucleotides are TGCGCCAGCAGCCAAGTGACGGGAAGGACTGAAGCTTTCTTT.

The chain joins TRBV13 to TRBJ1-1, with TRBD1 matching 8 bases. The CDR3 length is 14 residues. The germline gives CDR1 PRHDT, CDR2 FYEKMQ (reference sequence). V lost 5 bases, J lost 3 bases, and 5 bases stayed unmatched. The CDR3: CASSATGVYTEAFF. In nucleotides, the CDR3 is TGTGCCAGCAGCGCGACAGGGGTCTACACTGAAGCTTTCTTT.

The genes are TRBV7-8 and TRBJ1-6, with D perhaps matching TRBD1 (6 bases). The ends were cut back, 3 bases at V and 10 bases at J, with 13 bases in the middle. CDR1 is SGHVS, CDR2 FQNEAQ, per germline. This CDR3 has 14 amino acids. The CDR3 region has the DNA TGTGCCAGCAGCTTGAGGGGGAACGGATCACCCCTCCACTTT. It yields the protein CASSLRGNGSPLHF.

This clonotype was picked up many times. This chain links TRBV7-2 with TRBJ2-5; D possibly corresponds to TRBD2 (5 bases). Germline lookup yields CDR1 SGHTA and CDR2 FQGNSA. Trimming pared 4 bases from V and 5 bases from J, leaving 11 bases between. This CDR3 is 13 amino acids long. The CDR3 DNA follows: TGTGCCAGCAGCTCGGTTGGCGGGGAGACCCAGTACTTC. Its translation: CASSSVGGETQYF.

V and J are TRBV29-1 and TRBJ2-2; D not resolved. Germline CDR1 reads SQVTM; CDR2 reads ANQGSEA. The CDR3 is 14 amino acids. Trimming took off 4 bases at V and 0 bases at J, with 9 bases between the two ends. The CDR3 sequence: CSVGGRTNTGELFF. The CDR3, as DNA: TGCAGCGTTGGTGGTCGTACGAACACCGGGGAGCTGTTTTTT.

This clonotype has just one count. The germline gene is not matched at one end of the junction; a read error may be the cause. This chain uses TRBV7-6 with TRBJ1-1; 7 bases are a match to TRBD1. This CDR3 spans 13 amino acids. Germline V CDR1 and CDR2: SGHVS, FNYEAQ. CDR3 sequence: CSSSRQGNTEAFF. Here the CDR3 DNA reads TGTTCCAGCAGCCGACAGGGAAACACTGAAGCTTTCTTT.

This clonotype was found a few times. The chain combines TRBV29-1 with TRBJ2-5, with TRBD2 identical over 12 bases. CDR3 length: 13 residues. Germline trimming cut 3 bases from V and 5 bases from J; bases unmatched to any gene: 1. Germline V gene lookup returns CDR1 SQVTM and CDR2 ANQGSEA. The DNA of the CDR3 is TGCAGCGTTGACACTAGCGGGAGGGAGACCCAGTACTTC. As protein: CSVDTSGRETQYF.

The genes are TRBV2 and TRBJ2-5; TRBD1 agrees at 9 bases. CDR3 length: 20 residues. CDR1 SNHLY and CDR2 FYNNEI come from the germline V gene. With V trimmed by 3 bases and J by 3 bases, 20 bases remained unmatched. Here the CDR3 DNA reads TGTGCCAGCAGTGAGTCCGGGACAGGGCGGAGGTCGCTAGCGGAAGAGACCCAGTACTTC. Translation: CASSESGTGRRSLAEETQYF.

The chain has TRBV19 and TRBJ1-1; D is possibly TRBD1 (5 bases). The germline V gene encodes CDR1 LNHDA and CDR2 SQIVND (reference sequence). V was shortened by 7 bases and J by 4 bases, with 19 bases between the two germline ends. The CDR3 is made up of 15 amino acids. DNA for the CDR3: TGTGCCAGTACCCCCACGGCAGGGAGGAGCACTGAAGCTTTCTTT. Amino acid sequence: CASTPTAGRSTEAFF.

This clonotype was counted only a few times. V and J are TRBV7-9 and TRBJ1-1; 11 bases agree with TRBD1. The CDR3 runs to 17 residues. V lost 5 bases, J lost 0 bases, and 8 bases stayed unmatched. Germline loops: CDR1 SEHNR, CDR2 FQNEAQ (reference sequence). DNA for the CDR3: TGTGCCAGCAGCCCCGGACAGGGGGCGTTCATGAACACTGAAGCTTTCTTT. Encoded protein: CASSPGQGAFMNTEAFF.

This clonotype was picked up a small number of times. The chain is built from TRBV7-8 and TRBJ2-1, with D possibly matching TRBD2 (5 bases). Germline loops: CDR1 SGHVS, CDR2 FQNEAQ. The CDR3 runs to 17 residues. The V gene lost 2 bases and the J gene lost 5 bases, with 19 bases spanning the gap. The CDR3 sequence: CASSLNPKTVGNNEQFF. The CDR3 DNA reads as TGTGCCAGCAGCTTAAACCCAAAAACCGTCGGGAACAATGAGCAGTTCTTC.

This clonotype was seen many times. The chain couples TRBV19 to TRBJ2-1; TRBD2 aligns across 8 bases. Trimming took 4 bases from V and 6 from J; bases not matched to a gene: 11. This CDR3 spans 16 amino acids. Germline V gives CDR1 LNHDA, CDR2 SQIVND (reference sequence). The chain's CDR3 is CASSTYPGLGSNEQFF. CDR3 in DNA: TGTGCCAGTAGTACCTATCCGGGACTAGGATCCAATGAGCAGTTCTTC. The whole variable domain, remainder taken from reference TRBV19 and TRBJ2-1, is DGGITQSPKYLFRKEGQNVTLSCEQNLNHDAMYWYRQDPGQGLRLIYYSQIVNDFQKGDIAEGYSVSREKKESFPLTVTSAQKNPTAFYLCASSTYPGLGSNEQFFGPGTRLTVL.

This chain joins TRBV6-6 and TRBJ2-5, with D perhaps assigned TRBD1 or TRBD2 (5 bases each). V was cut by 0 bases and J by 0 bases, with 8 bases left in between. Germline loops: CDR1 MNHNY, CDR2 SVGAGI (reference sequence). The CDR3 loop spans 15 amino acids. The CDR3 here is CASSYSQGDQETQYF. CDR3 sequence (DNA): TGTGCCAGCAGTTACTCCCAGGGAGACCAAGAGACCCAGTACTTC.

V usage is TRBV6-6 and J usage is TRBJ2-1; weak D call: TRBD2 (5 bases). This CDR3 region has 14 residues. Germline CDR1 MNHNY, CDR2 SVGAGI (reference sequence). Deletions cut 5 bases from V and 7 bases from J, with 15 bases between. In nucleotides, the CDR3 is TGTGCCAGCAGTCGCCCGGAACTAGGGAATGAGCAGTTCTTC. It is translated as CASSRPELGNEQFF.

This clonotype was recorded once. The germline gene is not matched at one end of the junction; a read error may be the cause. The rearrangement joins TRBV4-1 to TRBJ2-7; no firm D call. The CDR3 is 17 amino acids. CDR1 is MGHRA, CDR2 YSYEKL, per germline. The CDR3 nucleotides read TGTGCCAGCAGCCAAGAATTTACGCCCCTTGTGGGCTACGAGCAGTACTTC. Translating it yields CASSQEFTPLVGYEQYF.

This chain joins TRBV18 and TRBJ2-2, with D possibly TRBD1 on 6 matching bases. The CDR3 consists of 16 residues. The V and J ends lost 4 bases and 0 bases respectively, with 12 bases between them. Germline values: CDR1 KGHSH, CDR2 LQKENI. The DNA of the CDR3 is TGTGCCAGCTCACTAGACAGGCCCGCGAACACCGGGGAGCTGTTTTTT. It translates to CASSLDRPANTGELFF.

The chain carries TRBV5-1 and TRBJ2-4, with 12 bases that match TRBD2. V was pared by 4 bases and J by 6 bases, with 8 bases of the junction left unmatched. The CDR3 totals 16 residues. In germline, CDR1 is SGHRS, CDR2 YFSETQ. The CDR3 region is CASSPGLAGRGNIQYF. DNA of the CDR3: TGCGCCAGCAGCCCGGGACTAGCGGGTAGGGGAAACATTCAGTACTTC.

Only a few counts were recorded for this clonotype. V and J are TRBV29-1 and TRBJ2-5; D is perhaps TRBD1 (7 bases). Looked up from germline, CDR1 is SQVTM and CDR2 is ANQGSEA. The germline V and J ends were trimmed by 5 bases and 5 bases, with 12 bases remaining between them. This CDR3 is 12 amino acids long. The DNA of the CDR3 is TGCAGCGTTTCGCCAGGGGGGGAGACCCAGTACTTC. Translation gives CSVSPGGETQYF.